A single sample is the source of the 21 T cell receptor beta chains below, sequenced in a study of shared clonotypes between healthy human individuals. Profiled with immunoSEQ multiplex PCR; TCRdb holds only in-frame clones, not every one. The sample has approximately 2.4 million clones, about 94% seen once. Material for sequencing was naive CD4+ T cells sorted from blood. The subset: CD45RA+ positively selected. All receptors derive from a man aged 18 to 35 in good health.

V is TRBV2 and J is TRBJ1-3, with 9 bases fitting TRBD1. Germline-derived CDR1 and CDR2 are SNHLY and FYNNEI. J was trimmed by 6 bases and V by 6 bases; bases with no gene match: 9. CDR3 size: 15 residues. CDR3 sequence: CASSRDRGNVNTIYF. CDR3 in DNA: TGTGCCAGCAGCCGCGACAGGGGGAATGTAAACACCATATATTTT. The entire variable domain, with the rest obtained from reference TRBV2 and TRBJ1-3, is as follows: EPEVTQTPSHQVTQMGQEVILRCVPISNHLYFYWYRQILGQKVEFLVSFYNNEISEKSEIFDDQFSVERPDGSNFTLKIRSTKLEDSAMYFCASSRDRGNVNTIYFGEGSWLTVV.

The count of this clone is one. The rearrangement joins TRBV19 to TRBJ1-2; 7 bases agree with TRBD1. Per germline, CDR1 LNHDA and CDR2 SQIVND (reference sequence). The CDR3 length is 14 residues. Losses at the gene ends were 7 bases for V and 1 base for J; bases not matched to a gene: 6. The CDR3: CASNRDRLNYGYTF. The CDR3 coding sequence is TGTGCCAGTAATAGGGACAGACTTAACTATGGCTACACCTTC.

The chain has TRBV6-1 and TRBJ2-2, with D possibly being TRBD2 (6 bases). Per the germline V gene, CDR1 is MNHNS and CDR2 is SASEGT. This CDR3 is 12 amino acids long. Trimming took off 4 bases at V and 15 bases at J, with 15 bases between the two ends. The CDR3 DNA reads as TGTGCCAGCAGTGGTGGAGGGTTGAGGGTGTTTTTT. This codes for CASSGGGLRVFF.

The chain links TRBV2 to TRBJ1-1; D is perhaps TRBD1 (5 bases). Trimming cost V 4 bases and J 1 base, with 10 bases left between them. The CDR3 runs to 14 residues. Germline V gene lookup returns CDR1 SNHLY and CDR2 FYNNEI. The CDR3, as DNA: TGTGCCAGCAGTGGTGCAGGGCAGAACACTGAAGCTTTCTTT. Protein product: CASSGAGQNTEAFF.

The genes are TRBV19 and TRBJ2-7; 7 bases are a match to TRBD1. The germline V gene encodes CDR1 LNHDA and CDR2 SQIVND (reference sequence). J was trimmed by 4 bases and V by 0 bases; bases with no gene match: 6. This CDR3 contains 15 residues. DNA for the CDR3: TGTGCCAGTAGTATAGAGGTACAGGGGCCATACGAGCAGTACTTC. Translated: CASSIEVQGPYEQYF. The whole variable domain, filled in from reference TRBV19 and TRBJ2-7, reads DGGITQSPKYLFRKEGQNVTLSCEQNLNHDAMYWYRQDPGQGLRLIYYSQIVNDFQKGDIAEGYSVSREKKESFPLTVTSAQKNPTAFYLCASSIEVQGPYEQYFGPGTRLTVT.

This chain connects TRBV7-6 to TRBJ2-5, with TRBD1 matching 7 bases. The CDR3 extends over 13 amino acids. Germline V gene lookup returns CDR1 SGHVS and CDR2 FNYEAQ. After removal of 5 bases from V and 8 bases from J, the junction contained 8 bases not matched to a gene. The CDR3 DNA sequence: TGTGCCAGCAGCCAGCGCACAGGGGTAACCCAGTACTTC. Translating it yields CASSQRTGVTQYF.

The chain couples TRBV7-2 to TRBJ1-1, with 7 bases aligning to TRBD1. The V segment lost 7 bases and the J segment 4 bases; nucleotides outside the gene matches: 9. The CDR3 sequence is 14 residues long. The V gene's germline CDR1 is SGHTA and CDR2 FQGNSA. The CDR3 DNA reads as TGTGCCAGCACCCTACGCTCAGGGGGCACTGAAGCTTTCTTT. This encodes CASTLRSGGTEAFF.

The chain recombines TRBV18 with TRBJ1-1; D remains ambiguous. CDR1 and CDR2 from the germline V gene are KGHSH and LQKENI. The CDR3 is made up of 15 amino acids. Trimming pared 0 bases from V and 4 bases from J, leaving 12 bases between. CDR3 loop: CASSPPVSRATEAFF. CDR3 nucleotide sequence: TGTGCCAGCTCACCACCGGTCTCTCGGGCCACTGAAGCTTTCTTT.

With regard to this clone: This same CDR3 is encoded by further DNA sequences in the sample. The chain recombines TRBV5-4 with TRBJ2-5, with 10 bases matching TRBD2. In germline, CDR1 is SGHNT, CDR2 YYREEE (reference sequence). J gave up 2 bases and V 4 bases, and 2 bases lay outside the gene matches. The CDR3 spans 14 residues. The CDR3 DNA is TGTGCCAGCAGCCTGACTAGCGGGCAAGAGACCCAGTACTTC. It codes for CASSLTSGQETQYF.

Comment on this clone: This same CDR3 is encoded by further DNA sequences in the sample. The V call is TRBV6-1, the J call TRBJ2-7; 9 nucleotides align to TRBD2. Germline V gene lookup returns CDR1 MNHNS and CDR2 SASEGT. V trimming: 8 bases; J trimming: 0 bases; junction bases outside the gene matches: 5. The CDR3 spans 14 residues. The CDR3, as DNA: TGTGCCAGCTCTAGACTAGCGGACTCCTACGAGCAGTACTTC. Translation: CASSRLADSYEQYF.

About this clone: The sample holds other DNA sequences that translate to the same CDR3. This chain links TRBV2 with TRBJ2-7, with D possibly TRBD1 on 6 matching bases. Germline CDR1 SNHLY, CDR2 FYNNEI. The CDR3 totals 14 residues. The V end lost 6 bases, the J end lost 0 bases, and 12 bases lay between the germline ends. CDR3 residues: CASRRDISSYEQYF. The CDR3 DNA reads as TGTGCCAGCAGAAGGGACATTAGCTCCTACGAGCAGTACTTC.

The chain links TRBV18 to TRBJ2-7; unclear D gene. The V end lost 2 bases, the J end lost 7 bases, and 6 bases lay between the germline ends. Germline CDR1 and CDR2: KGHSH and LQKENI. The CDR3 has 11 residues. The CDR3 DNA is TGTGCCAGCTCACCATCCGGAGAGCAGTACTTC. This codes for CASSPSGEQYF.

This chain links TRBV6-1 with TRBJ2-7, with TRBD1 as a possible D gene (6 bases). The ends were cut back, 8 bases at V and 5 bases at J, with 22 bases in the middle. The CDR3 runs to 15 residues. CDR1 is MNHNS and CDR2 is SASEGT in the germline V gene. In nucleotides, the CDR3 is TGTGCCAGCTTCCAACTGGGGGCCCAGGTCCACGAGCAGTACTTC. Protein: CASFQLGAQVHEQYF.

The J gene is TRBJ2-3, the V gene TRBV6-6; 9 nucleotides match TRBD1. V gave up 7 bases and J gave up 2 bases; unmatched junction bases: 7. The CDR3 has 15 residues. Germline V gives CDR1 MNHNY, CDR2 SVGAGI (reference sequence). This CDR3 is CASTTDRGFTDTQYF. The CDR3 DNA follows: TGTGCCAGCACCACGGACAGGGGCTTCACAGATACGCAGTATTTT.

V gene TRBV27 combines with J gene TRBJ2-7, with TRBD1 identical over 8 bases. The V and J ends lost 6 bases and 4 bases, in that order; junction bases with no gene match: 20. The CDR3 is made up of 18 amino acids. Germline V gene sequence: CDR1 MNHEY, CDR2 SMNVEV (reference sequence). The CDR3 region is CASRTTLGQGAKLYEQYF. CDR3 nucleotide sequence: TGTGCCAGCAGAACCACGTTGGGGCAGGGGGCTAAGTTGTACGAGCAGTACTTC.

This chain joins TRBV2 and TRBJ1-5, with 7 bases matching TRBD1. The CDR3 spans 16 residues. The germline V gene has CDR1 SNHLY and CDR2 FYNNEI. The V and J ends lost 7 bases and 1 base, in that order; junction bases with no gene match: 10. DNA for the CDR3: TGTGCCAGCACTACAGGGGTGACGGGGAGCAATCAGCCCCAGCATTTT. Its translation is CASTTGVTGSNQPQHF.

This clone has just one count. The chain links TRBV27 to TRBJ1-5, with TRBD1 matching over 10 bases. The germline V gene has CDR1 MNHEY and CDR2 SMNVEV (reference sequence). J lost 12 bases, V lost 6 bases, and 14 bases had no gene match. The CDR3 is 15 residues long. The CDR3 sequence is CASSKTGGAGRDQHF. The CDR3 DNA reads TGTGCCAGCAGCAAGACAGGGGGCGCCGGGAGGGACCAGCATTTT.

This chain connects TRBV28 to TRBJ2-5; D perhaps matches TRBD2 (5 bases). Trimming removed 8 bases at V and 7 bases at J, with 23 bases between. Germline V gene lookup returns CDR1 MDHEN and CDR2 SYDVKM. CDR3 length: 15 amino acids. The DNA for the CDR3 is TGTGCCAGCTTAAGCGGTTCGGAGATGTGGGGGACCCAGTACTTC. Translation: CASLSGSEMWGTQYF.

This clone was seen a single time. The chain links TRBV19 to TRBJ1-4; the D gene is possibly TRBD1 (5 bases). The V and J ends lost 4 bases and 0 bases respectively, with 6 bases between them. Germline V gives CDR1 LNHDA, CDR2 SQIVND (reference sequence). CDR3 length equals 14 residues. CDR3 amino acids: CASSKGATNEKLFF. CDR3 nucleotides: TGTGCCAGTAGTAAAGGGGCAACTAATGAAAAACTGTTTTTT.

J is TRBJ1-6 and V is TRBV7-9; maybe TRBD1 (6 bases). The CDR3 extends over 15 amino acids. V was clipped by 4 bases and J by 6 bases, with 13 bases between them. In germline, CDR1 is SEHNR, CDR2 FQNEAQ (reference sequence). Written as DNA, the CDR3 is TGTGCCAGCAGCTGGGACACCCGCGGTAATTCACCCCTCCACTTT. This gives the protein CASSWDTRGNSPLHF.

The V and J genes are TRBV7-9 and TRBJ1-2, with D perhaps TRBD1 (5 bases). Germline V gives CDR1 SEHNR, CDR2 FQNEAQ (reference sequence). V was shortened by 4 bases and J by 6 bases, with 21 bases between the two germline ends. The CDR3 has 16 residues. The CDR3 region has the DNA TGTGCCAGCAGCTCAACACCCACAGGTCTTAGGCATGGCTACACCTTC. Translating gives CASSSTPTGLRHGYTF.